Sequencing of this T cell receptor (beta chain) was carried out in a study of blood T cell repertoires in COVID-19. The wider study: Samples of COVID-19 (acute and convalescent) were obtained from the United States, Italy and Spain. T cells, B-cell-depleted T cells, or PBMCs provided the cDNA or gDNA that served as material.

As processed by the authors: Using reference gene primer amplification, nucleated cell counts were estimated. Assay used: immunoSEQ multiplex PCR; TCRdb lists only in-frame clones, some missing. V and J calls and clone size are copied from that table; D and trimming were computed from the DNA. The sample shows fewer than 50,000 clones, roughly 80% of them seen only once. This CDR3 is 16 amino acids long. After removal of 4 bases from V and 3 bases from J, the junction contained 4 bases not matched to a gene. Germline V gene data show CDR1 as SEHNR and CDR2 as FQNEAQ (reference sequence). The rearrangement uses TRBV7-9 and TRBJ2-3, with 13 bases lining up with TRBD2. Source material: peripheral blood. The source is a man between 65 and 85 years old with acute or convalescent COVID-19. The CDR3 DNA follows: TGTGCCAGCAGCTCCGGGACTAGCGGGATAACAGATACGCAGTATTTT. Its translation: CASSSGTSGITDTQYF.